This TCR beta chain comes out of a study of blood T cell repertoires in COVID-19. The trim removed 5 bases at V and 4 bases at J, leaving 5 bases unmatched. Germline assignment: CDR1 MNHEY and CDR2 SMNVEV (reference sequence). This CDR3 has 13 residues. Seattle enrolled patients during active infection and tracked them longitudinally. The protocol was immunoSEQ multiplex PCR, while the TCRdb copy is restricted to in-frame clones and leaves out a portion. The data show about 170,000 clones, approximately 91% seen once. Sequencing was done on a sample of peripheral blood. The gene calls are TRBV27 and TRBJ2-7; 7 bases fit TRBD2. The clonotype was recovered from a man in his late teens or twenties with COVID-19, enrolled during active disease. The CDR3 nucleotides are TGTGCCAGCAGTCCGAGGGAGGGATACGAGCAGTACTTC. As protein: CASSPREGYEQYF.